One sample yielded the 7 T cell receptor beta chains listed below, sequenced in a study of beta chain features in type 1 diabetes. Reverse transcribing all isolated RNA meant expressed TCRB transcripts were sequenced. This table comes from immunoSEQ multiplex PCR, and its TCRdb copy is limited to in-frame clones, with some not included. This table has about 220,000 clones, 11% appearing once. Sequencing was done on a sample of central memory CD4+ T cells from blood. The receptors stem from a man aged 18 to 29 in good health.

The chain has TRBV7-8 and TRBJ1-4, with 7 bases that match TRBD1. Per germline, CDR1 SGHVS and CDR2 FQNEAQ. Unmatched junction bases numbered 7, after V lost 4 bases and J lost 5 bases. The CDR3 totals 15 residues. Here the CDR3 reads CASSSDRRQNEKLFF. The CDR3 coding sequence is TGTGCCAGCAGCTCGGACAGGAGACAAAATGAAAAACTGTTTTTT.

The rearrangement joins TRBV4-1 to TRBJ2-1; TRBD2 aligns across 10 bases. The germline V gene has CDR1 MGHRA and CDR2 YSYEKL. With V trimmed by 0 bases and J by 3 bases, 2 bases remained unmatched. The CDR3 contains 16 residues. CDR3 nucleotides: TGCGCCAGCAGCCAAGACGAGCGGGAGGGCTACAATGAGCAGTTCTTC. Amino acids: CASSQDEREGYNEQFF.

This clone was counted a few times. V is TRBV9 and J is TRBJ2-4, with 10 bases that match TRBD2. This CDR3 contains 15 residues. The junction had 6 bases not matched to a gene; V was cut back by 3 bases and J by 6 bases. Germline lookup yields CDR1 SGDLS and CDR2 YYNGEE. The CDR3 DNA is TGTGCCAGCAGCGGGAGCGGGAGGGTCGGAAACATTCAGTACTTC. Protein sequence: CASSGSGRVGNIQYF.

This clone is labeled as medium-sized. The same CDR3 can be traced to other DNA sequences in this sample. V is TRBV7-9 and J is TRBJ2-1; 9 bases match TRBD2. Trimming at V came to 2 bases and at J to 4 bases, leaving 6 bases not matched to a gene. This CDR3 spans 16 amino acids. Germline V gene data show CDR1 as SEHNR and CDR2 as FQNEAQ (reference sequence). CDR3 nucleotides: TGTGCCAGCAGCTTAAGCCTAGCGGGATCTTACAATGAGCAGTTCTTC. As protein: CASSLSLAGSYNEQFF.

V gene TRBV30 combines with J gene TRBJ2-3, with D perhaps given as TRBD1 or TRBD2 (5 bases each). V gave up 2 bases and J gave up 6 bases, with 12 bases separating them. This CDR3 spans 13 amino acids. The germline gives CDR1 GTSNPN, CDR2 SVGIG (reference sequence). The CDR3 region has the DNA TGTGCCTGGAGTCGGGGCTTTAAGGATACGCAGTATTTT. This sequence encodes CAWSRGFKDTQYF.

This clone was picked up a small number of times. V gene TRBV6-6 combines with J gene TRBJ1-5, with D tentatively TRBD1 (5 bases). There are 15 residues in the CDR3. Between the trimmed V and J ends, which lost 5 bases and 1 base, there was a span of 12 bases. Per germline, CDR1 MNHNY and CDR2 SVGAGI (reference sequence). The CDR3, as DNA: TGTGCCAGCAGTGGAAGTGGGGGGAGCAATCAGCCCCAGCATTTT. This gives the protein CASSGSGGSNQPQHF.

V and J are TRBV13 and TRBJ1-1; no firm D call. Trimming left V 5 bases short and J 2 bases short, with 9 bases between. CDR3 length equals 13 residues. The germline V gene encodes CDR1 PRHDT and CDR2 FYEKMQ (reference sequence). The CDR3 nucleotides are TGTGCCAGCAGCCGACTTGCAAACACTGAAGCTTTCTTT. Protein product: CASSRLANTEAFF. Looking up the rest from reference TRBV13 and TRBJ1-1 gives the full variable domain: AAGVIQSPRHLIKEKRETATLKCYPIPRHDTVYWYQQGPGQDPQFLISFYEKMQSDKGSIPDRFSAQQFSDYHSELNMSSLELGDSALYFCASSRLANTEAFFGQGTRLTVV.